This T cell receptor (beta chain) was observed in a study of T cell repertoires in cytomegalovirus infection. Notes on the study in general: In two of eight donors, the top clonotype was HLA-C-restricted CMV-specific.

TCRdb reprocessed the reads with MiXCR, giving one entry per CDR3 protein. The data hold 300,000 to 400,000 distinct CDR3 sequences, with just under 25% observed a single time. The ends were cut back, 9 bases at V and 0 bases at J, with 11 bases in the middle. CDR3 length: 13 residues. Comment on this clonotype: Its cognate antigen is unknown.

The sequencing used cultured PBMCs, collected from culture after CMV antigen stimulation. V is TRBV12-3 or TRBV12-4 and J is TRBJ1-2, with D hard to call. The origin of this receptor is a human donor in good health (CMV status not recorded). Some clones in this sample may be carry-over from other donors' samples. The DNA for the CDR3 is TGTGCCAGTCGCGAGATTCCTAACTATGGCTACACCTTC. Its translation is CASREIPNYGYTF.